A selection of T cell receptor beta chains follows, all from one sample in a study of CD8 T cells in ankylosing spondylitis. Each CDR3 protein gets one entry after TCRdb re-called the 5' RACE reads with MiXCR. This sample has approximately 300,000 distinct CDR3 sequences, with 8% found just once. Sample: blood, either unsorted or a sorted T cell fraction (not recorded which). The receptors were gathered from a male donor with ankylosing spondylitis. CDR3s include the opening cysteine and the closing phenylalanine or tryptophan. The D gene is left open where the match is weak. Size values are once, few and many counts, or a class for expanded clones, and some rows have none.

D: TRBD1; J: TRBJ2-1; size: few; V: TRBV10-3; DNA: TGTGCCACCGGGGACAGTTCCTACAATGAGCAGTTCTTC; CDR3: CATGDSSYNEQFF
D: NA; J: TRBJ2-7; size: few; V: TRBV3-1; DNA: TGTGCCAGCAGCCAAGATCTCGCTTTTTCCTACGAGCAGTACTTC; CDR3: CASSQDLAFSYEQYF
D: NA; J: TRBJ1-1; size: few; V: TRBV5-1; DNA: TGCGCCAGCAGCTTGGATGGACCGCCGAACACTGAAGCTTTCTTT; CDR3: CASSLDGPPNTEAFF
D: NA; J: TRBJ2-7; size: few; V: TRBV28; DNA: TGTGCCAGCATCATGGGCGGAAACTCCTACGAGCAGTACTTC; CDR3: CASIMGGNSYEQYF
D: TRBD2; J: TRBJ2-2; size: NA; V: TRBV5-1; DNA: TGCGCCAGCAGCTTCGGACTAGCGGGTGGGACCGGGGAGCTGTTTTTT; CDR3: CASSFGLAGGTGELFF
D: TRBD1; J: TRBJ1-5; size: many; V: TRBV6-2/TRBV6-3; DNA: TGTGCCAGCAGAACCGGGACAGGGGGCAATCAGCCCCAGCATTTT; CDR3: CASRTGTGGNQPQHF
D: TRBD2; J: TRBJ2-7; size: NA; V: TRBV20-1; DNA: TGCAGTGCTAGTAGGCTAGCGGGAAGGAACGAGCAGTACTTC; CDR3: CSASRLAGRNEQYF
D: NA; J: TRBJ2-1; size: NA; V: TRBV12-3/TRBV12-4; DNA: TGTGCCAGCAGCATTGGGACTTCCAGCAATGAGCAGTTCTTC; CDR3: CASSIGTSSNEQFF
D: TRBD1; J: TRBJ1-2; size: many; V: TRBV15; DNA: TGTGCCACCAGCAGGTGGGACAGCGAGTACTATGGCTACACCTTC; CDR3: CATSRWDSEYYGYTF
D: TRBD1; J: TRBJ1-3; size: many; V: TRBV11-2; DNA: TGTGCCAGCAGCCGACAGGGATTAAACACCATATATTTT; CDR3: CASSRQGLNTIYF
D: TRBD2; J: TRBJ2-7; size: many; V: TRBV11-1; DNA: TGTGCCAGCAGCTTAGCGCTAGGGGCGGGAGCCAAGCAGTACTTC; CDR3: CASSLALGAGAKQYF
D: NA; J: TRBJ2-1; size: NA; V: TRBV20-1; DNA: TGCAGTGCTAGAGATCCAGGACTGGACAATGAGCAGTTCTTC; CDR3: CSARDPGLDNEQFF
D: TRBD2; J: TRBJ2-3; size: once; V: TRBV4-1; DNA: TGCGCCAGCAGCCAGATACTAGCGGGGGCCACAGATACGCAGTATTTT; CDR3: CASSQILAGATDTQYF
D: NA; J: TRBJ1-4; size: few; V: TRBV20-1; DNA: TGCAGTGCTAGAGGTCGGGATGAAAAACTGTTTTTT; CDR3: CSARGRDEKLFF
D: NA; J: TRBJ1-5; size: few; V: TRBV5-6; DNA: TGTGCCAGCAGCCAGACTCTGGGGAGCAATCAGCCCCAGCATTTT; CDR3: CASSQTLGSNQPQHF
D: NA; J: TRBJ2-7; size: few; V: TRBV9; DNA: TGTGCCAGCAGCCCCCCGGCGGGCCGAGGGGACGAGCAGTACTTC; CDR3: CASSPPAGRGDEQYF
D: TRBD2; J: TRBJ2-7; size: few; V: TRBV4-1; DNA: TGCGCCAGCAGCCAACCGGAGACCGCTAGCGGCTCCCTCTCCTACGAGCAGTACTTC; CDR3: CASSQPETASGSLSYEQYF
D: NA; J: TRBJ2-1; size: NA; V: TRBV29-1; DNA: TGCAGCACCCCAAGGGGTTACAATGAGCAGTTCTTC; CDR3: CSTPRGYNEQFF
D: NA; J: TRBJ2-2; size: few; V: TRBV5-1; DNA: TGCGCCAGCAGAGGTGGGAACACCGGGGAGCTGTTTTTT; CDR3: CASRGGNTGELFF
D: TRBD1; J: TRBJ1-2; size: many; V: TRBV20-1; DNA: TGCAGTGCTTCGGACAGGGGCGGGATGGGGTATGGCTACACCTTC; CDR3: CSASDRGGMGYGYTF
D: NA; J: TRBJ1-5; size: many; V: TRBV28; DNA: TGTGCCAGCAGTTTTGGGGCAGTGAATCAGCCCCAGCATTTT; CDR3: CASSFGAVNQPQHF
D: NA; J: TRBJ2-5; size: NA; V: TRBV9; DNA: TGTGCCAGCAGCGTAACCCCGCGTAGGCCGACCCAGTACTTC; CDR3: CASSVTPRRPTQYF
D: NA; J: TRBJ2-3; size: NA; V: TRBV7-3; DNA: TGTGCCAGCAGCTTCCCGCCTAGCACAGATACGCAGTATTTT; CDR3: CASSFPPSTDTQYF
D: NA; J: TRBJ2-5; size: few; V: TRBV7-2; DNA: TGTGCCAGCAGCCGCAACACAGGGATCCAAGAGACCCAGTACTTC; CDR3: CASSRNTGIQETQYF
D: NA; J: TRBJ2-1; size: NA; V: TRBV12-3/TRBV12-4; DNA: TGTGCCAGCAGTACCCGGGCGGACTACAATGAGCAGTTCTTC; CDR3: CASSTRADYNEQFF
D: NA; J: TRBJ2-2; size: many; V: TRBV11-1; DNA: TGTGCCAGCAGCTTCGACAGGTCAGGGGTAACGAACACCGGGGAGCTGTTTTTT; CDR3: CASSFDRSGVTNTGELFF
D: NA; J: TRBJ2-5; size: NA; V: TRBV24-1; DNA: TGTGCCAGAACGCCGGGACGAAAAGAGACCCAGTACTTC; CDR3: CARTPGRKETQYF
D: TRBD1; J: TRBJ1-2; size: many; V: TRBV5-1; DNA: TGCGCCAGCAGCTATCGATCCGGGACAGGGTCAAACTATGGCTACACCTTC; CDR3: CASSYRSGTGSNYGYTF
D: NA; J: TRBJ2-3; size: few; V: TRBV12-3/TRBV12-4; DNA: TGTGCCAGCAGTTTTTGGCGGACCACAGATACGCAGTATTTT; CDR3: CASSFWRTTDTQYF
D: NA; J: TRBJ2-2; size: few; V: TRBV3-1; DNA: TGTGCCAGCAGCCAAGTGAGCGGGAGACAGGGCGGGGAGCTGTTTTTT; CDR3: CASSQVSGRQGGELFF
D: NA; J: TRBJ1-4; size: NA; V: TRBV29-1; DNA: TGCAGCGTCATAATATCCGGGACACAGTCCTCTAATGAAAAACTGTTTTTT; CDR3: CSVIISGTQSSNEKLFF
D: NA; J: TRBJ2-7; size: many; V: TRBV29-1; DNA: TGCAGCGTTGAAGGTCCGCCGGACAGACTATACGAGCAGTACTTC; CDR3: CSVEGPPDRLYEQYF
D: NA; J: TRBJ1-1; size: many; V: TRBV29-1; DNA: TGCAGCGTTGTACAGGGTGCTGAAGCTTTCTTT; CDR3: CSVVQGAEAFF
D: TRBD1; J: TRBJ1-3; size: NA; V: TRBV6-1; DNA: TGTGCCAGCAGCTCCATAGACAGGGGGAAACGGGGCACCATATATTTT; CDR3: CASSSIDRGKRGTIYF
D: NA; J: TRBJ2-7; size: NA; V: TRBV15; DNA: TGTGCCACCAGCAGAGAGTCTTTCCGGCAGTCCCCATACGAGCAGTACTTC; CDR3: CATSRESFRQSPYEQYF
D: NA; J: TRBJ2-2; size: many; V: TRBV5-1; DNA: TGCGCCAGCAGCTTGGCCGGGGGTATTGAGATCGGGGAGCTGTTTTTT; CDR3: CASSLAGGIEIGELFF
D: NA; J: TRBJ2-1; size: NA; V: TRBV29-1; DNA: TGCAGCGTCATTGCGATCCAAGCGGATGAGCAGTTCTTC; CDR3: CSVIAIQADEQFF
D: TRBD2; J: TRBJ2-7; size: once; V: TRBV7-9; DNA: TGTGCCAGCAGCCATAGCGGGAACTCCTACGAGCAGTACTTC; CDR3: CASSHSGNSYEQYF
D: TRBD1; J: TRBJ2-1; size: NA; V: TRBV4-1; DNA: TGCGCCAGCAGCCACACCGGGACAGGGAGTCTTGAGCAGTTCTTC; CDR3: CASSHTGTGSLEQFF
D: NA; J: TRBJ1-1; size: few; V: TRBV4-1; DNA: TGCGCCAGCAGCCAAGAAGTTTTGTCAGGGAGAGCTTTCTTT; CDR3: CASSQEVLSGRAFF
D: TRBD1; J: TRBJ2-1; size: NA; V: TRBV11-3; DNA: TGTGCCAGCACCTGGGACAGGTGGGGTTACAATGAGCAGTTCTTC; CDR3: CASTWDRWGYNEQFF
D: NA; J: TRBJ1-2; size: NA; V: TRBV2; DNA: TGTGCCAGCAGCCTCGCCCAGGCGGACACCGGCTACAACTTC; CDR3: CASSLAQADTGYNF
D: NA; J: TRBJ2-5; size: many; V: TRBV27; DNA: TGTGCCAGCAGTCCTCCCTTCCAAGAGACCCAGTACTTC; CDR3: CASSPPFQETQYF
D: NA; J: TRBJ2-7; size: few; V: TRBV7-2; DNA: TGTGCCAGCAGACTAGACAGGATGGCCAACTACGAGCAGTACTTC; CDR3: CASRLDRMANYEQYF
D: NA; J: TRBJ2-7; size: NA; V: TRBV29-1; DNA: TGCAGCGTTCGGGTTTTCTACGAGCAGTACTTC; CDR3: CSVRVFYEQYF
D: TRBD2; J: TRBJ2-7; size: many; V: TRBV20-1; DNA: TGCAGTGCTAGAGATCGGGGGGGTCGGCCCTACGAGCAGTACTTC; CDR3: CSARDRGGRPYEQYF
D: TRBD1; J: TRBJ1-5; size: NA; V: TRBV6-5; DNA: TGTGCCAGCAGTTACCAGGGGGAAGGCAATCAGCCCCAGCATTTT; CDR3: CASSYQGEGNQPQHF
D: NA; J: TRBJ2-1; size: NA; V: TRBV18; DNA: TGTGCCAGCTCACCATGGGAACGCGTCTCCTACAATGAGCAGTTCTTC; CDR3: CASSPWERVSYNEQFF
D: NA; J: TRBJ2-2; size: few; V: TRBV20-1; DNA: TGCAGTGCTAGAGGGTTTTGGCGGAGTCTATTGAACACCGGGGAGCTGTTTTTT; CDR3: CSARGFWRSLLNTGELFF
D: NA; J: TRBJ2-7; size: many; V: TRBV29-1; DNA: TGCAGCGTTGCCTGGGGACAACGGCACGAGCAGTACTTC; CDR3: CSVAWGQRHEQYF
D: TRBD1; J: TRBJ2-7; size: NA; V: TRBV7-9; DNA: TGTGCCAGCAGCTTTCTACAGGGGGCCTCCTACGAGCAGTACTTC; CDR3: CASSFLQGASYEQYF
D: NA; J: TRBJ2-3; size: few; V: TRBV6-5; DNA: TGTGCCAGCAGTTACTACGGGCTGGGAGATACGCAGTATTTT; CDR3: CASSYYGLGDTQYF
D: NA; J: TRBJ2-3; size: NA; V: TRBV4-2; DNA: TGTGCCAGCAGCCAAGTATTCGCCGATACGCAGTATTTT; CDR3: CASSQVFADTQYF
D: TRBD1; J: TRBJ2-4; size: few; V: TRBV6-5; DNA: TGTGCCAGCAGTTCGGACAGGGACATTCAGTACTTC; CDR3: CASSSDRDIQYF
D: TRBD1; J: TRBJ1-4; size: many; V: TRBV11-2; DNA: TGTGCCAGCAGCTCGGACAGGGGGAGTGAAAAACTGTTTTTT; CDR3: CASSSDRGSEKLFF